A selection of T cell receptor beta chains follows, all from one sample in a study of T cells after yellow fever vaccination. TCRdb called the 5' RACE reads again in MiXCR, with one record for every CDR3 protein. The sample includes fewer than 400,000 distinct CDR3 sequences, 6.2% seen only once; the top ten take about 15%. Source: PBMCs, taken 5 days after the yellow fever booster vaccination. All receptors come from a young man who received the YFV17D yellow fever vaccine. Both conserved end residues are part of each CDR3. The D gene is left open where the match is weak. Only some rows state a clone size, as once, few, many or a class for expanded clones.

v_gene: TRBV20-1; abundance: many; j_gene: TRBJ1-5; d_gene: NA; CDR3nt: TGCAGTGCTAGACACGACAGGAATCAGCCCCAGCATTTT; CDR3aa: CSARHDRNQPQHF
v_gene: TRBV7-6; abundance: many; j_gene: TRBJ2-3; d_gene: TRBD2; CDR3nt: TGTGCCAGCAGCTTGGGACTAGCGGGATCAGATACGCAGTATTTT; CDR3aa: CASSLGLAGSDTQYF
v_gene: TRBV7-6; abundance: few; j_gene: TRBJ2-1; d_gene: NA; CDR3nt: TGTGCCAGCAGCTTAGCGCCCCTAACTAATGAGCAGTTCTTC; CDR3aa: CASSLAPLTNEQFF
v_gene: TRBV20-1; abundance: NA; j_gene: TRBJ2-3; d_gene: NA; CDR3nt: TGCAGTGCACAAACAGGGATCGGTACGCAGTATTTT; CDR3aa: CSAQTGIGTQYF
v_gene: TRBV12-3/TRBV12-4; abundance: many; j_gene: TRBJ2-3; d_gene: TRBD2; CDR3nt: TGTGCCAGCAGACATATAGCGGGAGGGAATACGCAGTATTTT; CDR3aa: CASRHIAGGNTQYF
v_gene: TRBV29-1; abundance: many; j_gene: TRBJ2-7; d_gene: TRBD1; CDR3nt: TGCAGCGTGGGGGACAGGTGGGGCTACGAGCAGTACTTC; CDR3aa: CSVGDRWGYEQYF
v_gene: TRBV7-9; abundance: few; j_gene: TRBJ2-7; d_gene: TRBD2; CDR3nt: TGTGCCAGCAGCCGCCCCCTAGCGGGCACTACCTACGAGCAGTACTTC; CDR3aa: CASSRPLAGTTYEQYF
v_gene: TRBV5-1; abundance: many; j_gene: TRBJ2-1; d_gene: TRBD2; CDR3nt: TGCGCGAGCAGGTGGACTAGCGGGAGCAATGAGCAGTTCTTC; CDR3aa: CASRWTSGSNEQFF
v_gene: TRBV18; abundance: few; j_gene: TRBJ1-3; d_gene: TRBD1; CDR3nt: TGTGCCAGCTCAGCGACAGGGACCGACTCTGGAAACACCATATATTTT; CDR3aa: CASSATGTDSGNTIYF
v_gene: TRBV5-4; abundance: few; j_gene: TRBJ2-7; d_gene: TRBD2; CDR3nt: TGTGCCAGCAGCGGATGGACTAGCGGGAGCTACGAGCAGTACTTC; CDR3aa: CASSGWTSGSYEQYF
v_gene: TRBV3-1; abundance: NA; j_gene: TRBJ2-1; d_gene: TRBD2; CDR3nt: TGTGCCTGCAGCCACGCTGGGGGAAGCGGGAGCTACAATGAGCAGTTCTTC; CDR3aa: CACSHAGGSGSYNEQFF
v_gene: TRBV15; abundance: NA; j_gene: TRBJ2-2; d_gene: NA; CDR3nt: TGTGCCACCAGCAGTAGACGGCTGCGAGACACCGGGGAGCTGTTTTTT; CDR3aa: CATSSRRLRDTGELFF
v_gene: TRBV20-1; abundance: NA; j_gene: TRBJ2-5; d_gene: TRBD2; CDR3nt: TGCAGTGCTGCTAGCGGGAGAGAGACCCAGTACTTC; CDR3aa: CSAASGRETQYF
v_gene: TRBV7-2; abundance: NA; j_gene: TRBJ2-1; d_gene: NA; CDR3nt: TGTGCCAGCAGCTTGGACCTCCACTCCTACAATGAGCAGTTCTTC; CDR3aa: CASSLDLHSYNEQFF
v_gene: TRBV6-1; abundance: few; j_gene: TRBJ2-7; d_gene: NA; CDR3nt: TGTGCCAGCAGCCTATTAGGGGGGGCGCACGAGCAGTACTTC; CDR3aa: CASSLLGGAHEQYF
v_gene: TRBV5-1; abundance: many; j_gene: TRBJ1-5; d_gene: NA; CDR3nt: TGCGCCAGCAGCCCCGATGGTGCTACGGCTCAGCCCCAGCATTTT; CDR3aa: CASSPDGATAQPQHF
v_gene: TRBV4-3; abundance: few; j_gene: TRBJ1-3; d_gene: NA; CDR3nt: TGCGCCAGCAGCCGATCAGGGGTTCCTGGAAACACCATATATTTT; CDR3aa: CASSRSGVPGNTIYF
v_gene: TRBV4-3; abundance: many; j_gene: TRBJ2-1; d_gene: TRBD2; CDR3nt: TGCGCCAGCAGCCGAGTACGGGGGGACTCCTACAATGAGCAGTTCTTC; CDR3aa: CASSRVRGDSYNEQFF
v_gene: TRBV30; abundance: few; j_gene: TRBJ1-5; d_gene: TRBD1; CDR3nt: TGTGCCTGGAGTATTAGTCGGACAGGGGATAGCAATCAGCCCCAGCATTTT; CDR3aa: CAWSISRTGDSNQPQHF
v_gene: TRBV11-1; abundance: many; j_gene: TRBJ2-3; d_gene: NA; CDR3nt: TGTGCCAGCAGCTTCTTATCGGATACGCAGTATTTT; CDR3aa: CASSFLSDTQYF
v_gene: TRBV29-1; abundance: many; j_gene: TRBJ2-7; d_gene: NA; CDR3nt: TGCAGCACTTCGGGACAAGACTACGAGCAGTACTTC; CDR3aa: CSTSGQDYEQYF
v_gene: TRBV5-1; abundance: NA; j_gene: TRBJ1-1; d_gene: NA; CDR3nt: TGCGCCAGCAGCTTCCAGACAGGAGGCGACACTGAAGCTTTCTTT; CDR3aa: CASSFQTGGDTEAFF
v_gene: TRBV3-1; abundance: many; j_gene: TRBJ2-7; d_gene: NA; CDR3nt: TGTGCCAGCAGCCAAGAGGTCATGTCGGCCGAGCAGTACTTC; CDR3aa: CASSQEVMSAEQYF
v_gene: TRBV11-1; abundance: few; j_gene: TRBJ2-1; d_gene: TRBD2; CDR3nt: TGTGCCAGCAGCTTCGGACTAGCCGACACGGGTTCGCAGTTCTTC; CDR3aa: CASSFGLADTGSQFF
v_gene: TRBV20-1; abundance: NA; j_gene: TRBJ2-7; d_gene: NA; CDR3nt: TGCAGTGCCTCAAGACGTTCCCCCTACGAGCAGTACTTC; CDR3aa: CSASRRSPYEQYF
v_gene: TRBV15; abundance: few; j_gene: TRBJ1-1; d_gene: TRBD1; CDR3nt: TGTGCCACCAGCACCGCCAGGGGGCCAACTGAAGCTTTCTTT; CDR3aa: CATSTARGPTEAFF
v_gene: TRBV21-1; abundance: many; j_gene: TRBJ2-5; d_gene: NA; CDR3nt: TGTGCCATCCCGACAGGGCCGCCCGAGACCCAGTACTTC; CDR3aa: CAIPTGPPETQYF
v_gene: TRBV5-5; abundance: many; j_gene: TRBJ1-5; d_gene: NA; CDR3nt: TGTGCCAGCAGCCCAATGAACAATCAGCCCCAGCATTTT; CDR3aa: CASSPMNNQPQHF
v_gene: TRBV4-3; abundance: many; j_gene: TRBJ2-7; d_gene: TRBD2; CDR3nt: TGCGCCAGCAGCCACGAGCGGGAGGCAACCTACGAGCAGTACTTC; CDR3aa: CASSHEREATYEQYF
v_gene: TRBV19; abundance: few; j_gene: TRBJ1-5; d_gene: NA; CDR3nt: TGTGCCAGTAATATCGGGCTAAGACAGCCCCAGCATTTT; CDR3aa: CASNIGLRQPQHF
v_gene: TRBV25-1; abundance: many; j_gene: TRBJ2-3; d_gene: NA; CDR3nt: TGTGCCAGCATCGCAGGGGCTAGCACAGATACGCAGTATTTT; CDR3aa: CASIAGASTDTQYF
v_gene: TRBV4-1; abundance: few; j_gene: TRBJ2-2; d_gene: NA; CDR3nt: TGCGCCAGCAGCCAAGCCAATCTAGTTTACACCGGGGAGCTGTTTTTT; CDR3aa: CASSQANLVYTGELFF
v_gene: TRBV6-4; abundance: few; j_gene: TRBJ2-1; d_gene: NA; CDR3nt: TGTGCCACCGCGGAGGGTCGTTGGGACAATGAGCAGTTCTTC; CDR3aa: CATAEGRWDNEQFF
v_gene: TRBV25-1; abundance: many; j_gene: TRBJ2-6; d_gene: NA; CDR3nt: TGTGCCAGCGGGGATTGGTCTGGGGCCAACGTCCTGACTTTC; CDR3aa: CASGDWSGANVLTF
v_gene: TRBV7-2; abundance: many; j_gene: TRBJ2-7; d_gene: NA; CDR3nt: TGTGCCAGCAGCTTAAAGGCAGGGGAGTCTTACGAGCAGTACTTC; CDR3aa: CASSLKAGESYEQYF
v_gene: TRBV10-3; abundance: few; j_gene: TRBJ2-2; d_gene: NA; CDR3nt: TGTGCCATCAGTGAGTCGTTACGGTACACCGGGGAGCTGTTTTTT; CDR3aa: CAISESLRYTGELFF
v_gene: TRBV18; abundance: few; j_gene: TRBJ1-2; d_gene: TRBD1; CDR3nt: TGTGCCAGCTCACCAAGTACAGGGGGCCTCTATGGCTACACCTTC; CDR3aa: CASSPSTGGLYGYTF
v_gene: TRBV24-1; abundance: NA; j_gene: TRBJ2-1; d_gene: NA; CDR3nt: TGTGCCACCAGTGATAATACAGTCTCCTACAATGAGCAGTTCTTC; CDR3aa: CATSDNTVSYNEQFF
v_gene: TRBV7-2; abundance: NA; j_gene: TRBJ2-1; d_gene: NA; CDR3nt: TGTGCCAGCAGCCAAACGGTTCGGGGGAGCTCCTACAATGAGCAGTTCTTC; CDR3aa: CASSQTVRGSSYNEQFF
v_gene: TRBV20-1; abundance: NA; j_gene: TRBJ2-2; d_gene: TRBD1; CDR3nt: TGCAGTGCTACTAGGGACAGCCAATACACCGGGGAGCTGTTTTTT; CDR3aa: CSATRDSQYTGELFF
v_gene: TRBV6-2/TRBV6-3; abundance: many; j_gene: TRBJ2-3; d_gene: NA; CDR3nt: TGTGCCAGCAGAAGTAGCGGAGCACGCACAGATACGCAGTATTTT; CDR3aa: CASRSSGARTDTQYF
v_gene: TRBV19; abundance: NA; j_gene: TRBJ2-5; d_gene: NA; CDR3nt: TGTGCCAGTAGTCGTATGGGGCCCGGATTGGGGGAGACCCAGTACTTC; CDR3aa: CASSRMGPGLGETQYF
v_gene: TRBV28; abundance: NA; j_gene: TRBJ2-2; d_gene: NA; CDR3nt: TGTGCCAGCAGTTTACACGCCGCAGGGATCGGGGAGCTGTTTTTT; CDR3aa: CASSLHAAGIGELFF
v_gene: TRBV14; abundance: NA; j_gene: TRBJ2-3; d_gene: TRBD2; CDR3nt: TGTGCCAGCAGCCAACTACCGGGACTAGCGGGCGGAGATACGCAGTATTTT; CDR3aa: CASSQLPGLAGGDTQYF
v_gene: TRBV19; abundance: few; j_gene: TRBJ2-3; d_gene: NA; CDR3nt: TGTGCCAGTAGCCCTCAGCCCGGGACACCCCTCGGCGATACGCAGTATTTT; CDR3aa: CASSPQPGTPLGDTQYF
v_gene: TRBV20-1; abundance: many; j_gene: TRBJ2-6; d_gene: NA; CDR3nt: TGCAGTGCCCCCGACAGCTCTGGGGCCAACGTCCTGACTTTC; CDR3aa: CSAPDSSGANVLTF
v_gene: TRBV15; abundance: many; j_gene: TRBJ2-7; d_gene: TRBD1; CDR3nt: TGTGCCACCAGCACTTCGGGACAGGGAGGCGAGCAGTACTTC; CDR3aa: CATSTSGQGGEQYF
v_gene: TRBV20-1; abundance: many; j_gene: TRBJ2-7; d_gene: NA; CDR3nt: TGCAGTGCGGGTAGACCCTACGAGCAGTACTTC; CDR3aa: CSAGRPYEQYF
v_gene: TRBV20-1; abundance: many; j_gene: TRBJ1-4; d_gene: NA; CDR3nt: TGCAGTGCTAGAGCCGGGGCTAATGAAAAACTGTTTTTT; CDR3aa: CSARAGANEKLFF
v_gene: TRBV7-2; abundance: NA; j_gene: TRBJ2-7; d_gene: TRBD2; CDR3nt: TGTGCCAGCAGCCCAGGGACTAGCCCTCAAGAGCAGTACTTC; CDR3aa: CASSPGTSPQEQYF
v_gene: TRBV29-1; abundance: many; j_gene: TRBJ2-3; d_gene: NA; CDR3nt: TGCAGCGTTGCGGCAGTGAGCACAGATACGCAGTATTTT; CDR3aa: CSVAAVSTDTQYF
v_gene: TRBV5-1; abundance: NA; j_gene: TRBJ2-7; d_gene: TRBD1; CDR3nt: TGCGCCAGCAGCTTGCCCCGGGACAGGGGAGGCGAGCAGTACTTC; CDR3aa: CASSLPRDRGGEQYF
v_gene: TRBV12-3/TRBV12-4; abundance: NA; j_gene: TRBJ2-3; d_gene: NA; CDR3nt: TGTGCCAGCACGCACCGATCGGAAGGACACAGCACAGATACGCAGTATTTT; CDR3aa: CASTHRSEGHSTDTQYF
v_gene: TRBV15; abundance: many; j_gene: TRBJ2-3; d_gene: NA; CDR3nt: TGTGCCACCAGCCCTCGGACACGGAGCGATACAGATACGCAGTATTTT; CDR3aa: CATSPRTRSDTDTQYF
v_gene: TRBV6-1; abundance: few; j_gene: TRBJ2-7; d_gene: TRBD2; CDR3nt: TGTGCCAGCAGAGACGGGACTAGCGGAAGCGAGCAGTACTTC; CDR3aa: CASRDGTSGSEQYF
v_gene: TRBV5-1; abundance: few; j_gene: TRBJ1-1; d_gene: NA; CDR3nt: TGCGCCAGCAGCTTGGGGTTCGGACAGTCGAACACTGAAGCTTTCTTT; CDR3aa: CASSLGFGQSNTEAFF
v_gene: TRBV29-1; abundance: few; j_gene: TRBJ2-7; d_gene: NA; CDR3nt: TGCAGCGTTGAGCCGTCAGGGGGAGGCATCTACGAGCAGTACTTC; CDR3aa: CSVEPSGGGIYEQYF
v_gene: TRBV6-5; abundance: NA; j_gene: TRBJ1-1; d_gene: NA; CDR3nt: TGTGCCAGCAGGTTAGGCAGCCGGGGAAGAGGGGCTGAAGCTTTCTTT; CDR3aa: CASRLGSRGRGAEAFF
v_gene: TRBV20-1; abundance: few; j_gene: TRBJ2-3; d_gene: NA; CDR3nt: TGCAGTGCTAGCCACAGATCCTTCACAGATACGCAGTATTTT; CDR3aa: CSASHRSFTDTQYF
v_gene: TRBV5-1; abundance: many; j_gene: TRBJ2-1; d_gene: TRBD2; CDR3nt: TGCGCCAGCAGCCGGGGGGGGGACTATTCATACAATGAGCAGTTCTTC; CDR3aa: CASSRGGDYSYNEQFF